The T cell receptor beta chain under discussion was sequenced for a study of metastatic and nonmetastatic thyroid tumors. At the level of the study: Repertoires of blood and of tissue (tumor or nodule) from malignant and benign thyroid patients were compared. General study findings and limits: Patients with malignant thyroid tumors reportedly had significantly higher TCR beta diversity than those with benign nodules, in blood and tumor.

There are many counts of this clone. The antigen is undetermined. Each patient came to thyroid surgery without any prior treatment (of any kind). The CDR3 is 14 residues long. The germline V gene encodes CDR1 SGHDT and CDR2 YYEEEE. Trimming removed 2 bases from V and 4 bases from J, with 7 bases in between. TCRdb re-analyzed the PCR reads using MiXCR. Of about 30,000 clones in the sample, 20% to 25% are singletons; the top ten hold 7% to 10%. The gene calls are TRBV5-6 and TRBJ1-6, with unresolved D. The sample consisted of blood. This TCR came from a female donor with papillary thyroid cancer or a benign thyroid nodule (not recorded which). Some clones in this sample may be carry-over from other donors' samples. The CDR3 bases are TGTGCCAGCAGCTTAAAGGGATATAATTCACCCCTCCACTTT. Its protein is CASSLKGYNSPLHF.